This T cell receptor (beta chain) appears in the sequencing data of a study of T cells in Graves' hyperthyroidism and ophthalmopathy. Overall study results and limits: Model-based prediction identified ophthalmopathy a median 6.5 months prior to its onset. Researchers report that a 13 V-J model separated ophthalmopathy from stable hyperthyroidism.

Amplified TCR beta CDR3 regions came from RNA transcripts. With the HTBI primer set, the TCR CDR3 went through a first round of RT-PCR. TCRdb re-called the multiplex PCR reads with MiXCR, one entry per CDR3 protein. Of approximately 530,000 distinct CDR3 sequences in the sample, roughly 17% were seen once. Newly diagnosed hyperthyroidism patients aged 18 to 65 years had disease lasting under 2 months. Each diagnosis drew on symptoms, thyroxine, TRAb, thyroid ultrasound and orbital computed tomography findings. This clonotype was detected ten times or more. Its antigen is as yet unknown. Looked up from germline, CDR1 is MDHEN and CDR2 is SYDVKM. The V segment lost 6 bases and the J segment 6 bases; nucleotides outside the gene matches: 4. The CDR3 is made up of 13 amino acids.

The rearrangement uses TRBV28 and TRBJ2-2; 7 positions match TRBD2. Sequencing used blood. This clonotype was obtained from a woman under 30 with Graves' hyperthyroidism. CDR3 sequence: CASSPRGAGELFF. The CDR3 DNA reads TGTGCCAGCAGCCCTCGGGGGGCCGGGGAGCTGTTTTTT.